This T cell receptor (beta chain) was profiled in a study of beta chain features in type 1 diabetes. On the study more broadly: Taken together, all samples contributed some 98 million examined sorted cells. Notes on the study in general: Across all four CD4+ subsets, people with type 1 diabetes showed modestly shorter TCRB CDR3s.

Expressed TCRB transcripts were sequenced because the isolated RNA had all been reverse transcribed beforehand. Millions of reads was the average for naive, central memory and regulatory T cell samples. TCRdb's table, derived via immunoSEQ multiplex PCR, lists solely in-frame clones and lacks some. Among approximately 260,000 clones, 24% were seen once, and the ten largest hold around 0.011%. On this clone itself: Its antigen is not identified.

Germline CDR1 and CDR2: MNHEY and SVGAGI. V lost 6 bases and J lost 4, with 13 bases in between. CDR3 length equals 13 residues. The specimen was naive CD4+ T cells from blood. This receptor was obtained from a woman in her twenties or thirties with type 1 diabetes. V gene TRBV6-5 combines with J gene TRBJ2-7; TRBD2 might be the D (6 bases). As DNA, the CDR3 is TGTGCCAGCAGGCTGGGACGGGGGTACGAGCAGTACTTC. Translation gives CASRLGRGYEQYF.